This is a list of T cell receptor beta chains from one sample in a study of T-cell reconstitution after alpha-beta-depleted transplantation in children. MiXCR, applied by TCRdb to the PCR reads, yields one record per CDR3 protein. The sample contains under 300,000 distinct CDR3 sequences, approximately 10% of which appear only once. The material sequenced was peripheral blood, taken 180 days after TCRalphabeta/CD19-depleted stem cell transplant. The receptors were gathered from a male patient between 2 and 15 years old who had a stem cell transplant for chronic granulomatous disease, so the T cells may come from the graft donor. Each CDR3 is given with its conserved first and last residue. D genes are given only for firm matches. Clone size is not always given. Where it is, it says once, few, many or a class for expanded clones.

j_call	clone_size	d_call	v_call	cdr3_nt	cdr3_aa
TRBJ2-5	many	.	TRBV4-1	TGCGCCAGCAGCCAACTCAATAGGGGCCAAGAGACCCAGTACTTC	CASSQLNRGQETQYF
TRBJ2-1	few	TRBD2	TRBV12-3/TRBV12-4	TGTGCCAGCAGCGACCTAGCGGGAAGCAACAATGAGCAGTTCTTC	CASSDLAGSNNEQFF
TRBJ2-3	many	TRBD2	TRBV20-1	TGCAGTGCGCCCGGGACTAGCGAGGCAGATACGCAGTATTTT	CSAPGTSEADTQYF
TRBJ2-2	many	TRBD2	TRBV12-3/TRBV12-4	TGTGCCACCGCGGGGGGGATAAACACCGGGGAGCTGTTTTTT	CATAGGINTGELFF
TRBJ2-5	few	.	TRBV19	TGTGCCAGTAGTATCTCCCCCTGGCGCCAAGAGACCCAGTACTTC	CASSISPWRQETQYF
TRBJ2-1	many	TRBD2	TRBV7-9	TGTGCCAGCAGCCTCGGACTAGCGCGGCTTGTCTTC	CASSLGLARLVF
TRBJ2-7	many	TRBD2	TRBV7-2	TGTGCCAGCAGGTACGGCGGGACTAGCGTCGAGCAGTACTTC	CASRYGGTSVEQYF
TRBJ2-3	many	.	TRBV19	TGTGCCAGTAGTAGCCAAAGAGAGGAGAAGTATTTT	CASSSQREEKYF
TRBJ2-1	many	.	TRBV28	TGTGCCAGCAGCTCCGGGACAACCCTGCAGGGCTACAATGAGCAGTTCTTC	CASSSGTTLQGYNEQFF
TRBJ2-4	many	.	TRBV18	TGTGCCAGCTCACCCGCGGCTCCCTCGGCCAAAAACATTCAGTACTTC	CASSPAAPSAKNIQYF
TRBJ2-7	many	.	TRBV12-3/TRBV12-4	TGTGCCTCCAAGCCCGGGGGTACCTTGGAGCAGTACTTC	CASKPGGTLEQYF
TRBJ2-2	many	TRBD2	TRBV15	TGTGCCACCAGCAGAGGAAGGGGACTAGCGTTAGCCGCCGGGGAGCTGTTTTTT	CATSRGRGLALAAGELFF
TRBJ2-7	.	TRBD1	TRBV28	TGTGCCAGCAGCATCTCTTCTGCCAGGACAGGGGGCCACGAGCAGTACTTC	CASSISSARTGGHEQYF
TRBJ2-4	.	.	TRBV6-1	TGTGCCAGCAATACTAGCCCATGGGACATTCAGTACTTC	CASNTSPWDIQYF
TRBJ2-7	.	.	TRBV12-3/TRBV12-4	TGTGCCAGCAGTTCAGCACCTCTCTCCTACGAGCAGTACTTC	CASSSAPLSYEQYF
TRBJ2-1	many	.	TRBV5-5	TGTGCCAGCAGCTTGGTTTGGCAGGGCAATCAGCAGTTCTTC	CASSLVWQGNQQFF
TRBJ2-1	.	TRBD2	TRBV7-9	TGTCCCAGCAGCTCCCGGACTAGTTTCAATGAGCAGTTCTTC	CPSSSRTSFNEQFF